The following is a T cell receptor beta chain sequence with its context. Antigen unknown. Germline lookup yields CDR1 SGHNT and CDR2 YYREEE (reference sequence). This CDR3 spans 12 amino acids. The V gene lost 4 bases and the J gene lost 3 bases, with 8 bases spanning the gap. This sample stems from a study of brain T cells in children with intractable seizures. Sequencing was performed with immunoSEQ multiplex PCR; in TCRdb, only in-frame clones are kept and a portion is missing. The sample has about 120,000 clones; 94% are singletons. Study-level results: Pre- and post-surgery blood differed in depth, so pre-surgery absences may be undersampling.

Sequencing was performed on peripheral blood, taken at surgery. This receptor was identified in a boy under two years old with hemimegalencephaly and intractable seizures. The rearrangement joins TRBV5-4 to TRBJ2-7; D is possibly TRBD1 or TRBD2 (5 bases each). CDR3 region: CASSRDGYEQYF. The CDR3 DNA is TGTGCCAGCAGCAGGGACGGCTACGAGCAGTACTTC.